The 3 T cell receptor beta chains reported below all come from one sample, sequenced in a study of T-cell memory formation after mild COVID-19. Each CDR3 protein is one row after TCRdb ran MiXCR on the 5' RACE reads. Of some 320,000 distinct CDR3 sequences in the sample, around a sixth are singletons; the top ten hold under 25%. What was sequenced was PBMCs or a T cell subset sorted from them (not recorded which). The source is a man between 18 and 35 years old who had mild COVID-19 (a few samples of this study predate the infection). Cell type and time point are not known.

The chain employs TRBV3-1 and TRBJ1-1, with TRBD1 as a possible D gene (6 bases). The V end lost 3 bases, the J end lost 7 bases, and 21 bases lay between the germline ends. The CDR3 has 16 residues. CDR1 and CDR2 (germline): LGHDT, YNNKEL (reference sequence). The CDR3 loop is CASSHTLWGARDEAFF. In DNA form, the CDR3 reads TGTGCCAGCAGCCATACTCTTTGGGGGGCCAGAGATGAAGCTTTCTTT.

The rearrangement links TRBV7-8 to TRBJ1-1, with 9 bases fitting TRBD1. Germline V gives CDR1 SGHVS, CDR2 FQNEAQ. This CDR3 spans 15 amino acids. Trimming removed 5 bases from V and 2 bases from J; junction bases left unmatched: 6. Here the CDR3 reads CASSLRDRVNTEAFF. The CDR3 DNA sequence: TGTGCCAGCAGCCTGCGGGACAGGGTCAACACTGAAGCTTTCTTT.

The table lists this clonotype with a few counts. The chain links TRBV6-2 or TRBV6-3 to TRBJ2-3, with a possible D match to TRBD1 (5 bases). The V and J ends lost 0 bases and 5 bases respectively, with 12 bases between them. Germline CDR1 MNHEY, CDR2 SVGEGT. The CDR3 spans 15 residues. This chain's CDR3 is CASSYSVRAKDTQYF. As DNA, the CDR3 is TGTGCCAGCAGTTACTCGGTCAGGGCGAAAGATACGCAGTATTTT.